Below, 9 T cell receptor beta chains from the same sample are listed, as sequenced in a study of T-cell memory formation after mild COVID-19. MiXCR, applied by TCRdb to the 5' RACE reads, yields one record per CDR3 protein. This repertoire shows hundreds of thousands of distinct CDR3 sequences, 20% to 30% found once; its top ten account for less than 15%. Sample: PBMCs or a T cell subset sorted from them (not recorded which). All receptors derive from an adult woman who had mild COVID-19 (a few samples of this study predate the infection). Cell type and time point are not known.

There are a few counts of this clonotype. The chain recombines TRBV11-2 with TRBJ2-7; TRBD1 might be the D (6 bases). Per germline, CDR1 SGHAT and CDR2 FQNNGV. This CDR3 has 13 residues. The ends were cut back, 6 bases at V and 0 bases at J, with 9 bases in the middle. Here the CDR3 reads CASRTGVSYEQYF. The CDR3 bases are TGTGCCAGCAGGACAGGTGTCTCCTACGAGCAGTACTTC.

This clonotype appeared a few times. The V call is TRBV11-1, the J call TRBJ1-2; D ambiguous. CDR1 is SGHAT, CDR2 FQDESV, per germline (reference sequence). The V gene lost 3 bases and the J gene lost 2 bases, with 7 bases spanning the gap. The CDR3 totals 13 residues. CDR3 residues: CASSFGQNYGYTF. The CDR3 DNA sequence: TGTGCCAGCAGCTTCGGGCAGAACTATGGCTACACCTTC.

This chain links TRBV12-3 or TRBV12-4 with TRBJ1-4; 7 positions match TRBD1. This CDR3 contains 15 residues. With 6 bases clipped from V and 5 bases from J, the junction kept 9 bases outside the gene matches. The CDR3 region is CASSRRQGGNEKLFF. CDR3 sequence (DNA): TGTGCCAGCAGCAGAAGACAGGGTGGGAATGAAAAACTGTTTTTT.

This chain uses TRBV7-9 with TRBJ2-1; 8 bases line up with TRBD2. With 6 bases clipped from V and 8 bases from J, the junction kept 15 bases outside the gene matches. This CDR3 is 16 amino acids long. CDR1 and CDR2 (germline): SEHNR, FQNEAQ (reference sequence). CDR3 sequence reads: CASRTLAEGPADEQFF. The DNA for the CDR3 is TGTGCCAGCAGGACACTAGCGGAGGGGCCTGCGGATGAGCAGTTCTTC. The variable domain in full, completed from reference TRBV7-9 and TRBJ2-1, reads DTGVSQNPRHKITKRGQNVTFRCDPISEHNRLYWYRQTLGQGPEFLTYFQNEAQLEKSRLLSDRFSAERPKGSFSTLEIQRTEQGDSAMYLCASRTLAEGPADEQFFGPGTRLTVL.

This clonotype has only a few counts. This rearrangement joins TRBV5-1 to TRBJ2-7; 7 nucleotides agree with TRBD1. Germline V gene lookup returns CDR1 SGHRS and CDR2 YFSETQ. This CDR3 has 13 residues. Trimming removed 5 bases from V and 2 bases from J; junction bases left unmatched: 4. The CDR3 nucleotides are TGCGCCAGCAGGGTAACAGGGGCCTACGAGCAGTACTTC. As protein: CASRVTGAYEQYF.

This clonotype was recorded a few times. The chain carries TRBV12-3 or TRBV12-4 and TRBJ2-3, with TRBD2 matching 11 bases. This CDR3 has 15 amino acids. J was trimmed by 4 bases and V by 1 base; bases with no gene match: 1. The CDR3 nucleotides are TGTGCCAGCAGTTTAGGTAGCGGGGGGGCAGATACGCAGTATTTT. It translates to CASSLGSGGADTQYF.

This chain joins TRBV28 and TRBJ2-7; 7 bases are a match to TRBD1. V lost 4 bases to trimming and J lost 5 bases; unmatched junction nucleotides: 5. Per the germline V gene, CDR1 is MDHEN and CDR2 is SYDVKM. The CDR3 length is 13 residues. The CDR3 DNA reads TGTGCCAGCAGTTCGCCAGGGGGAGACGAGCAGTACTTC. It translates to CASSSPGGDEQYF.

The chain carries TRBV27 and TRBJ2-7; 7 positions agree with TRBD1. CDR1 and CDR2 from the germline V gene are MNHEY and SMNVEV (reference sequence). This CDR3 has 15 amino acids. J lost 7 bases, V lost 6 bases, and 15 bases had no gene match. This CDR3 is CASRSRDSSPGEQYF. DNA for the CDR3: TGTGCCAGCAGGTCTCGGGACAGCTCTCCTGGGGAGCAGTACTTC.

This clonotype was detected ten times or more. J is TRBJ2-3 and V is TRBV3-1; 8 nucleotides line up with TRBD2. Germline assignment: CDR1 LGHDT and CDR2 YNNKEL (reference sequence). Trimming at V came to 0 bases and at J to 5 bases, leaving 1 base not matched to a gene. The CDR3 is 14 amino acids. The chain's CDR3 is CASSQEGLGDTQYF. The DNA of the CDR3 is TGTGCCAGCAGCCAAGAGGGACTAGGAGATACGCAGTATTTT.